Below, 13 T cell receptor beta chains from the same sample are listed, as sequenced in a study of quantifying T cell responses using KT2 cells. About the study: Reverse transcription used primers in the TCR alpha and beta constant regions.

An oligo carrying a UMI was ligated to the cDNA 3' end. The first PCR ran approximately 4 cycles with an equimolar RC1.1 and RC1.2 beta primer mix. TCRdb analysed the UMI-ligation and nested PCR reads with MiXCR anew, one entry per CDR3 protein. The table has under 35,000 distinct CDR3 sequences, 10% seen once. The source material was PBMCs spiked with cells of the T cell clone KT2. These receptors were collected from a human donor.

This clonotype showed up just a few times. V gene TRBV11-2 combines with J gene TRBJ1-2; 8 nucleotides match TRBD1. This CDR3 is built from 15 residues. Trimming cost V 1 base and J 4 bases; bases outside gene matches: 5. Germline V CDR1 and CDR2: SGHAT, FQNNGV. The CDR3 is CASSLVGTGLYGYTF. The CDR3 DNA follows: TGTGCCAGCAGCTTAGTAGGGACAGGCCTCTATGGCTACACCTTC.

This clonotype was seen many times. One end of the junction does not line up with germline, which may come from a read error. The chain uses TRBV7-7 and TRBJ2-3, with 10 bases that match TRBD1. Germline CDR1 SSHAT, CDR2 FNYEAQ (reference sequence). CDR3 size: 15 residues. Here the CDR3 reads CASSSGQGVVDTQYF. In DNA, the CDR3 is TGTGCTAGCAGCTCCGGACAGGGGGTCGTAGATACGCAGTATTTT.

This clonotype was seen repeatedly, ten times or more. The gene calls are TRBV4-1 and TRBJ1-5; D gene uncertain. The germline CDR1 and CDR2 sequences are MGHRA and YSYEKL. Trimming removed 0 bases at V and 6 bases at J, with 12 bases between. The CDR3 is made up of 15 amino acids. CDR3 DNA sequence: TGCGCCAGCAGCCAAGATGGGGTCCGGGGTCAGCCCCAGCATTTT. Encoded protein: CASSQDGVRGQPQHF.

This clonotype was picked up a small number of times. This chain joins TRBV5-1 and TRBJ2-2, with unresolved D. The CDR3 has 14 amino acids. CDR1 and CDR2 from the germline V gene are SGHRS and YFSETQ. V was clipped by 2 bases and J by 5 bases, with 10 bases between them. CDR3 DNA: TGCGCCAGCAGCTTAAACGGACGGACCGGGGAGCTGTTTTTT. This sequence encodes CASSLNGRTGELFF. Using reference TRBV5-1 and TRBJ2-2 for the parts outside the CDR3, the full variable domain is KAGVTQTPRYLIKTRGQQVTLSCSPISGHRSVSWYQQTPGQGLQFLFEYFSETQRNKGNFPGRFSGRQFSNSRSEMNVSTLELGDSALYLCASSLNGRTGELFFGEGSRLTVL.

This clonotype was observed many times. This chain joins TRBV20-1 and TRBJ2-3, with D tentatively TRBD2 (6 bases). CDR1 and CDR2 (germline): DFQATT, SNEGSKA (reference sequence). Deletions cut 7 bases from V and 0 bases from J, with 14 bases between. The CDR3 loop spans 14 amino acids. In DNA, the CDR3 is TGCAGTGTATTAGCGGAAACTAGCACAGATACGCAGTATTTT. Encoded protein: CSVLAETSTDTQYF.

The chain is built from TRBV10-2 and TRBJ2-5, with 11 bases lining up with TRBD2. V was pared by 6 bases and J by 5 bases, with 5 bases of the junction left unmatched. Germline CDR1 reads WSHSY; CDR2 reads SAAADI. The CDR3 covers 14 residues. This CDR3 is CASRVAGGGETQYF. The CDR3 coding sequence is TGCGCCAGCAGGGTAGCGGGAGGGGGGGAGACCCAGTACTTC.

This clonotype was found once. V gene TRBV20-1 combines with J gene TRBJ1-2, with a weak D call TRBD1 (6 bases). Trimming pared 3 bases from V and 0 bases from J, leaving 20 bases between. Germline V gene data show CDR1 as DFQATT and CDR2 as SNEGSKA (reference sequence). The CDR3 has 17 amino acids. The CDR3 sequence is CSASEFYGRQANYGYTF. The DNA for the CDR3 is TGCAGTGCTAGTGAGTTTTACGGGAGACAGGCTAACTATGGCTACACCTTC.

The gene calls are TRBV7-9 and TRBJ2-7; 11 nucleotides align to TRBD2. Germline V gene sequence: CDR1 SEHNR, CDR2 FQNEAQ (reference sequence). The CDR3 contains 16 residues. The V segment lost 5 bases and the J segment 1 base; nucleotides outside the gene matches: 7. The CDR3 DNA is TGTGCCAGCAGCGACCAGACTAGCGGGAAATCCTACGAGCAGTACTTC. This encodes CASSDQTSGKSYEQYF.

The chain joins TRBV12-3 or TRBV12-4 to TRBJ1-5; D ambiguous. This CDR3 spans 11 amino acids. V gave up 4 bases and J gave up 10 bases, with 8 bases separating them. The CDR3 DNA is TGTGCCAGCAGTTCGTCGGGCCCCCAGCATTTT. Translation gives CASSSSGPQHF.

A few counts support this clonotype. The rearrangement uses TRBV7-6 and TRBJ2-5, with 10 bases identical to TRBD2. J was trimmed by 4 bases and V by 5 bases; bases with no gene match: 4. The CDR3 spans 14 residues. Germline CDR1 SGHVS, CDR2 FNYEAQ. CDR3 loop: CASSHRLAGETQYF. Here the CDR3 DNA reads TGTGCCAGCAGCCATCGACTAGCGGGAGAGACCCAGTACTTC.

This clonotype was counted between two and nine times. This chain uses TRBV6-1 with TRBJ2-1, with TRBD2 matching over 7 bases. The CDR3 extends over 16 amino acids. From germline, CDR1 is MNHNS and CDR2 SASEGT. V lost 7 bases and J lost 9; bases outside the gene matches: 18. The CDR3 coding sequence is TGTGCCAGCAAAGAGGGCGGGGGTGTGAGACACGGTGAGCAGTTCTTC. It specifies CASKEGGGVRHGEQFF.

In this sample, this clonotype turned up a few times. The V gene is TRBV12-3 or TRBV12-4, the J gene TRBJ1-1; unclear D gene. The CDR3 is 13 amino acids. Trimming shortened V by 0 bases and J by 9 bases, and 11 bases separated the two germline ends. CDR3 DNA sequence: TGTGCCAGCAGTTTAGCGGAGAATAGGAAAGCTTTCTTT. Protein: CASSLAENRKAFF.

This clonotype has only a few counts. The V gene is TRBV20-1, the J gene TRBJ2-4, with D possibly being TRBD1 or TRBD2 (5 bases each). The CDR3 runs to 16 residues. V lost 0 bases and J 3 bases, leaving 15 bases between the germline ends. Looked up from germline, CDR1 is DFQATT and CDR2 is SNEGSKA (reference sequence). CDR3 in DNA: TGCAGTGCTAGAGACTTCCGGGACGTGGGCAAAAACATTCAGTACTTC. Translating gives CSARDFRDVGKNIQYF.